This T cell receptor beta chain stems from a study of PD-1 blockade in classical Hodgkin lymphoma. Study background: Every 2 weeks, patients got 3 mg/kg intravenous nivolumab.

Profiled with immunoSEQ multiplex PCR; TCRdb holds only in-frame clones, not every one. The sample records 50,000 to 85,000 clones, about two thirds being singletons. Study-wide points: Complete responders possessed baseline diversity comparable to newly diagnosed patients. Patients who began taking nivolumab under 1 year after ASCT were left out.

On this clone itself: Its antigen is as yet unknown.

No patient escaped relapse after autologous stem cell transplantation, and brentuximab vedotin exposure varied. The sequence derives from a human donor with classical Hodgkin lymphoma. The input for sequencing was peripheral blood mononuclear cells (PBMCs), taken before the second cycle of nivolumab.

The CDR3 here is CAWSVRRADGNTIYF. DNA of the CDR3: TGTGCCTGGAGTGTACGGAGAGCCGATGGAAACACCATATATTTT. The rearrangement links TRBV30 to TRBJ1-3; no clear D. CDR3 size: 15 residues. V was cut by 0 bases and J by 3 bases, with 12 bases left in between. The V gene's germline CDR1 is GTSNPN and CDR2 SVGIG (reference sequence).